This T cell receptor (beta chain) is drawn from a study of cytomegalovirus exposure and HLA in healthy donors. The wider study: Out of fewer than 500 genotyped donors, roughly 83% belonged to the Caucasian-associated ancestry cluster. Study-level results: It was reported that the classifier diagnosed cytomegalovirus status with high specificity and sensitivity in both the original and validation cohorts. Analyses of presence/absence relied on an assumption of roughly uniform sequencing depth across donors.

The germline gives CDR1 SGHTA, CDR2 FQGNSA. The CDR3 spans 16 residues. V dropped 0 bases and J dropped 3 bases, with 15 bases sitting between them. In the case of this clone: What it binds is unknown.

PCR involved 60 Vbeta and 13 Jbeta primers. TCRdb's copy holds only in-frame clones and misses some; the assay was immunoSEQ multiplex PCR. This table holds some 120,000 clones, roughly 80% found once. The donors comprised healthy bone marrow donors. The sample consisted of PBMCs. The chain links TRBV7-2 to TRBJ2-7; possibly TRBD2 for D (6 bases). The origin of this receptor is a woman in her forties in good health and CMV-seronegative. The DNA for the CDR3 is TGTGCCAGCAGCTTAGCGGCCGTAGCGGCAGGCTACGAGCAGTACTTC. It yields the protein CASSLAAVAAGYEQYF.